The 9 T cell receptor beta chains presented below share a single source sample, sequenced in a study of T-cell reconstitution after alpha-beta-depleted transplantation in children (dated by TCRdb to 2015 to 2016). Reading the label with the study, this specimen's treatment or condition is: allogeneic hematopoietic cell transplantation with graft depleted of TCRalphabeta T cells and CD19 B cells. The library was made by PCR. TCRdb shows the sequencer as Illumina HiSeq 2500. Molecular barcoding was employed in the preparation of TCR libraries, with unique molecular identifiers being used to normalize TCRbeta repertoire quantification. Clones were called with MiXCR by TCRdb after fastp trimmed the public reads at Q25, and only in-frame beta chains were retained. Identical CDR3 protein sequences are pooled into one entry, listed with their most common genes and DNA. The sample yields 190,000 or so distinct CDR3 sequences; about 6% were counted once. The ten largest clones represent about 5% of the sample.

The source material was PBMCs, sampled before TCRalphabeta/CD19-depleted stem cell transplant. The source of these receptors is a girl less than two years old with combined immunodeficiency, due to receive a stem cell transplant.

This clonotype was observed at least ten times. The rearrangement joins TRBV4-1 to TRBJ1-2, with D possibly TRBD1 on 6 matching bases. The CDR3 runs 13 residues. CDR1 and CDR2 from the germline V gene are MGHRA and YSYEKL. V was shortened by 0 bases and J by 8 bases, with 10 bases between the two germline ends. The CDR3 coding sequence is TGCGCCAGCAGCCAAGAAGCAGGGGTGGGCTACACCTTC. Translated, it gives CASSQEAGVGYTF.

This clonotype was seen ten or more times. The chain links TRBV3-1 to TRBJ1-1, with 8 bases lining up with TRBD1. Germline V CDR1 and CDR2: LGHDT, YNNKEL (reference sequence). The CDR3 has 16 residues. V gave up 4 bases and J gave up 6 bases; unmatched junction bases: 13. CDR3 loop: CASSLNRGVRTAEAFF. DNA for the CDR3: TGTGCCAGCAGCCTGAACAGGGGGGTTCGGACGGCTGAAGCTTTCTTT.

The chain couples TRBV19 to TRBJ2-7; a possible D gene is TRBD1 (6 bases). The CDR3 has 15 amino acids. Trimming took 1 base from V and 0 from J, leaving 10 bases between them. Germline V lookup: CDR1 LNHDA, CDR2 SQIVND (reference sequence). This CDR3 reads CASSIGRGPSYEQYF. CDR3 bases: TGTGCCAGTAGTATAGGCAGGGGACCCTCCTACGAGCAGTACTTC. Combining the CDR3 with reference TRBV19 and TRBJ2-7 gives the whole variable domain DGGITQSPKYLFRKEGQNVTLSCEQNLNHDAMYWYRQDPGQGLRLIYYSQIVNDFQKGDIAEGYSVSREKKESFPLTVTSAQKNPTAFYLCASSIGRGPSYEQYFGPGTRLTVT.

Many counts were recorded for this clonotype. The chain uses TRBV2 and TRBJ2-3; 9 bases match TRBD2. V lost 2 bases, J lost 4 bases, and 4 bases stayed unmatched. Germline V gene data show CDR1 as SNHLY and CDR2 as FYNNEI. CDR3 size: 15 residues. CDR3 amino acids: CASSEISGSPDTQYF. In DNA, the CDR3 is TGTGCCAGCAGTGAAATTAGCGGGAGTCCAGATACGCAGTATTTT.

At least ten counts were recorded for this clonotype. The chain carries TRBV7-9 and TRBJ2-3, with TRBD2 matching over 8 bases. J lost 2 bases, V lost 5 bases, and 3 bases had no gene match. The CDR3 has 14 amino acids. The germline CDR1 and CDR2 sequences are SEHNR and FQNEAQ (reference sequence). CDR3 loop: CASSLSGVTDTQYF. In DNA, the CDR3 is TGTGCCAGCAGCCTTAGCGGGGTCACAGATACGCAGTATTTT.

This clonotype was counted ten times or more. V usage is TRBV7-9 and J usage is TRBJ2-3, with D possibly being TRBD2 (5 bases). The CDR3 has 11 amino acids. Trimming pared 6 bases from V and 5 bases from J, leaving 6 bases between. Looked up from germline, CDR1 is SEHNR and CDR2 is FQNEAQ (reference sequence). The CDR3 loop reads CASSRGDTQYF. CDR3 nucleotides: TGTGCCAGCAGTCGGGGAGATACGCAGTATTTT. Combining the CDR3 with reference TRBV7-9 and TRBJ2-3 gives the whole variable domain DTGVSQNPRHKITKRGQNVTFRCDPISEHNRLYWYRQTLGQGPEFLTYFQNEAQLEKSRLLSDRFSAERPKGSFSTLEIQRTEQGDSAMYLCASSRGDTQYFGPGTRLTVL.

The rearrangement links TRBV20-1 to TRBJ2-6; D remains ambiguous. Germline V gene sequence: CDR1 DFQATT, CDR2 SNEGSKA (reference sequence). V was pared by 6 bases and J by 2 bases, with 20 bases between. The CDR3 has 17 amino acids. The CDR3 DNA sequence: TGCAGTGCCCACAGTCCGGGCGTGATAACTGGGGCCAACGTCCTGACTTTC. It specifies CSAHSPGVITGANVLTF.

This clonotype was seen at least ten times. The V call is TRBV21-1, the J call TRBJ2-7; the table's D call, TRBD2, has no DNA check behind it. TRBV21-1 is a documented pseudogene. The CDR3 has 16 amino acids. In DNA form, the CDR3 reads TGTGCCAGCAGCAAATTGCCGGGGCTGTATGATGGCGAGCAGTACTTC. Its protein product is CASSKLPGLYDGEQYF.

J is TRBJ2-1 and V is TRBV15; no clear D. The CDR3 extends over 11 amino acids. CDR1 LNHNV and CDR2 YYDKDF come from the germline V gene (reference sequence). V was trimmed by 6 bases and J by 8 bases, leaving 8 bases between them. The CDR3 loop reads CATRNSYEQFF. The CDR3 coding sequence is TGTGCCACCAGGAACAGCTATGAGCAGTTCTTC.